This TCR beta chain is from a study of blood T cell repertoires in COVID-19. Method: immunoSEQ multiplex PCR; TCRdb's copy keeps in-frame clones and lacks some. The data hold approximately 300,000 clones, with 86% observed a single time. CDR3 length: 13 residues. After removal of 10 bases from V and 4 bases from J, the junction contained 8 bases not matched to a gene. Germline CDR1 reads MDHEN; CDR2 reads SYDVKM. The chain combines TRBV28 with TRBJ2-3; 7 bases line up with TRBD2. Material: PBMCs or T cells enriched from blood (not recorded which). The source is a woman aged 18-30 years who had recovered from COVID-19. The CDR3 DNA sequence: TGTGCCACCGAAGCGGGGCGGGCAGATACGCAGTATTTT. Amino acids: CATEAGRADTQYF.